This T cell receptor (beta chain) was obtained from a study of tumor and adjacent non-tumor tissue in lung cancer. Background on the study: Aged about 30 to 76 years, patients included roughly ten men and roughly five women with stage I to III disease. Regarding the study as a whole: In normal lung, the top 100 clones were significantly more dominant than in tumor. Tumor tissue had significantly higher TCR diversity than normal lung.

Germline CDR1 is SGHAT and CDR2 is FQNNGV. This CDR3 is 13 amino acids long. As regards this clonotype: Its antigen remains unidentified. One end of the junction does not line up with germline, which may come from a read error.

The template was RNA from unsorted bulk tissue. This non-tumor lung sample came from over 3 cm beyond the tumor edge. Three rounds of nested PCR, following a modified ARM-PCR protocol, produced the TCRbeta library. TCRdb recomputed calls from the multiplex PCR reads with MiXCR, one row per CDR3 protein. In the table there are under 95,000 distinct CDR3 sequences, approximately 80% of which are singletons. This sequence joins TRBV11-2 and TRBJ2-5; the match to TRBD1 covers 7 bases. The clonotype was recovered from a man in his fifties or sixties with non-small cell lung cancer. The sample taken for sequencing was distant non-tumor lung tissue. This CDR3 reads CTSGSTGEETLYF. CDR3 in DNA: TGTACCAGCGGCTCCACAGGGGAAGAGACCCTGTACTTC. The full variable domain, rest sourced from reference TRBV11-2 and TRBJ2-5, is EAGVAQSPRYKIIEKRQSVAFWCNPISGHATLYWYQQILGQGPKLLIQFQNNGVVDDSQLPKDRFSAERLKGVDSTLKIQPAKLEDSAVYLCTSGSTGEETLYFGPGTRLLVL.